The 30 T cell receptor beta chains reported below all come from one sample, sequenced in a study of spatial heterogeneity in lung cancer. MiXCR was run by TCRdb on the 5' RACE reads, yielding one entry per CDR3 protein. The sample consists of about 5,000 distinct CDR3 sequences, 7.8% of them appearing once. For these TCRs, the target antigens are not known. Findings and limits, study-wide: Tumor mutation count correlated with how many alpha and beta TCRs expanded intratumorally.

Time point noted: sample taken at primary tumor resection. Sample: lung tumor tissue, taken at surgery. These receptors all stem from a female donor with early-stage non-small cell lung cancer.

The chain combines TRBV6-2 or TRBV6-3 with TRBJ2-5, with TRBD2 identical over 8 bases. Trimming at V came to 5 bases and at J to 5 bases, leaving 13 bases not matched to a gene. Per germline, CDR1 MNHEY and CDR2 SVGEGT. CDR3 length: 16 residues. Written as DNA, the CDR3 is TGTGCCAGCAGTAGCTCCTACGGACTAGCAAGGGAGACCCAGTACTTC. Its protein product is CASSSSYGLARETQYF.

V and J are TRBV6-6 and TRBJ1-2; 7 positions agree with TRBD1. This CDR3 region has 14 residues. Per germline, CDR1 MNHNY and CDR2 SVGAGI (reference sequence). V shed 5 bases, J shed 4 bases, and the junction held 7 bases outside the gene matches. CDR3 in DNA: TGTGCCAGCAGTCAGGGGGTCTGGCGCTATGGCTACACCTTC. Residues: CASSQGVWRYGYTF.

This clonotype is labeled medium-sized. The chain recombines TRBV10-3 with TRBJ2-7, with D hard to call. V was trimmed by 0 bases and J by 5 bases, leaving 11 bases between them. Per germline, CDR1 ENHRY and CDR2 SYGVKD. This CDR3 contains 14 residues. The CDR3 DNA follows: TGTGCCATCAGTGAGTCTGGAAAGCGCCACGAGCAGTACTTC. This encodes CAISESGKRHEQYF.

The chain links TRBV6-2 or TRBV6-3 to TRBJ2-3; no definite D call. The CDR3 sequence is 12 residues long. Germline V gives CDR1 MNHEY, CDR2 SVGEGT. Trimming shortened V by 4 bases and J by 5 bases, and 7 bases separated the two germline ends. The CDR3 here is CASSSTRDTQYF. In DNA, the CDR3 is TGTGCCAGCAGTTCGACTCGAGATACGCAGTATTTT.

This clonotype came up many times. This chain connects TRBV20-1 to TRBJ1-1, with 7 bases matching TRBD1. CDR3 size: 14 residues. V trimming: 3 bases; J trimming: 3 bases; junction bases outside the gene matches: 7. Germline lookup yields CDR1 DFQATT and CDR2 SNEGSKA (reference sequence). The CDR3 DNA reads TGCAGTGCTAGGGCGGGACAGATGGACACTGAAGCTTTCTTT. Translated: CSARAGQMDTEAFF.

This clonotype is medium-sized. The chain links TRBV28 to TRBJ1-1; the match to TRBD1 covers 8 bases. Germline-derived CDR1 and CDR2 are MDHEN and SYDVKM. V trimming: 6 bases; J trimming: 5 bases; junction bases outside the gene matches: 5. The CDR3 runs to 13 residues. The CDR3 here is CASREQGVTEAFF. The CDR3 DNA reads TGTGCCAGCAGGGAACAGGGGGTTACTGAAGCTTTCTTT.

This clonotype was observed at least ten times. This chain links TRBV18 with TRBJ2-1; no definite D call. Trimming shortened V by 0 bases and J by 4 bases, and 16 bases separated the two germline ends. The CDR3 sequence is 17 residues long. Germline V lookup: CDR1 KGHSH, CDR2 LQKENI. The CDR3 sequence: CASSPPVDLPRYNEQFF. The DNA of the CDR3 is TGTGCCAGCTCACCACCGGTAGACCTCCCACGGTACAATGAGCAGTTCTTC.

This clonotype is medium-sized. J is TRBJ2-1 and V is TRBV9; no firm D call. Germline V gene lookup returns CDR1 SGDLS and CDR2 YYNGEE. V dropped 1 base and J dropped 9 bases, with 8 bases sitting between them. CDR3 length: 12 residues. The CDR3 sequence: CASSVSSGEQFF. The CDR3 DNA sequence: TGTGCCAGCAGCGTAAGTTCCGGTGAGCAGTTCTTC.

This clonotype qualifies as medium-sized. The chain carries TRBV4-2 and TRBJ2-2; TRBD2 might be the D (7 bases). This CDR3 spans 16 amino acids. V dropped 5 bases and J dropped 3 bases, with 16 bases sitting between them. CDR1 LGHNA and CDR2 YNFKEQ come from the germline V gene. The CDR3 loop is CASSKEGGADTGELFF. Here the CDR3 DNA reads TGTGCCAGCAGCAAGGAGGGGGGGGCCGACACCGGGGAGCTGTTTTTT.

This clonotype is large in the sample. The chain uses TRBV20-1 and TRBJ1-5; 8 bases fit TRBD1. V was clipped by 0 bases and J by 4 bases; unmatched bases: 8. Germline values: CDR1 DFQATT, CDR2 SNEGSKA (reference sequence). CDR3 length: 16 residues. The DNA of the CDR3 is TGCAGTGCTAGAGAGGGTGGACAGGGAGGGAATCAGCCCCAGCATTTT. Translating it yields CSAREGGQGGNQPQHF.

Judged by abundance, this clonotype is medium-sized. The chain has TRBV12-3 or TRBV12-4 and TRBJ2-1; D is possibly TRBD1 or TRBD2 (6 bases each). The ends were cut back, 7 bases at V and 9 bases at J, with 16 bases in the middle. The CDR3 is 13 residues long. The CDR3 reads CASTQGGPSEQFF. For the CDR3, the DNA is TGTGCCAGCACCCAAGGGGGGCCAAGTGAGCAGTTCTTC.

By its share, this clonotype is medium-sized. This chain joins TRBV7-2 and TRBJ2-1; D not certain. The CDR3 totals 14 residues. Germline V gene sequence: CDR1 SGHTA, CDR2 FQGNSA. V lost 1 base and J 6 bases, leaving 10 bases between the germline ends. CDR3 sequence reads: CASSLGRMLNEQFF. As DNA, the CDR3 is TGTGCCAGCAGCTTAGGAAGGATGCTCAATGAGCAGTTCTTC.

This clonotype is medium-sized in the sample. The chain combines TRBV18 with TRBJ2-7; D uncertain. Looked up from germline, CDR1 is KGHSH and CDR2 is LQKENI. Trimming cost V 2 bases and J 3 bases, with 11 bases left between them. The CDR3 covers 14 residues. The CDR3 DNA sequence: TGTGCCAGCTCACCAACCGGGTTCAACTACGAGCAGTACTTC. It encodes CASSPTGFNYEQYF.

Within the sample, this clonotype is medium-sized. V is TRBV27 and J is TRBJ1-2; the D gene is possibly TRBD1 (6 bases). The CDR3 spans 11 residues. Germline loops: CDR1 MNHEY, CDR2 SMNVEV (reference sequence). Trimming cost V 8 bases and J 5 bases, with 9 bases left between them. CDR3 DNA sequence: TGTGCCAGCCGAGGGGGATATGGCTACACCTTC. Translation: CASRGGYGYTF.

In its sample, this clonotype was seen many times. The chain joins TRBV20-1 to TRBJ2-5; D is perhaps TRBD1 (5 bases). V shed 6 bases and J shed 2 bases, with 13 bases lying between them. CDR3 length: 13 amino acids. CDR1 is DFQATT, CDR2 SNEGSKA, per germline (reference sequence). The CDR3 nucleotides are TGCAGTGCAATGACAGTTTTGCAAGAGACCCAGTACTTC. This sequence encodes CSAMTVLQETQYF.

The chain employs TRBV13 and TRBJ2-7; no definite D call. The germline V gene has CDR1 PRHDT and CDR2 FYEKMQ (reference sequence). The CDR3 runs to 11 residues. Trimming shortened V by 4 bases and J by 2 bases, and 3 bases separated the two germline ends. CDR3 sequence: CASSSPYEQYF. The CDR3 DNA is TGTGCCAGCAGCTCCCCCTACGAGCAGTACTTC.

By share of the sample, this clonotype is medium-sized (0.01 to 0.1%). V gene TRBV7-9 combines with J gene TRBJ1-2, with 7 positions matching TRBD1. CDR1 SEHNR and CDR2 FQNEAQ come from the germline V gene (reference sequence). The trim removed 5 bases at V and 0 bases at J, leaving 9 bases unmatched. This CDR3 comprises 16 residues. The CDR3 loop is CASSMGTVRPNYGYTF. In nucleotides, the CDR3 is TGTGCCAGCAGCATGGGGACAGTTCGCCCTAACTATGGCTACACCTTC.

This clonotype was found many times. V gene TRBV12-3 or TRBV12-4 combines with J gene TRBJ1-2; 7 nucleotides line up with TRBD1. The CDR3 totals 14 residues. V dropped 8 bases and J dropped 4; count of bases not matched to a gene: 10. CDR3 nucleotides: TGTGCCAGCCTGAACCAAGGGGGCACCTATGGCTACACCTTC. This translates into CASLNQGGTYGYTF.

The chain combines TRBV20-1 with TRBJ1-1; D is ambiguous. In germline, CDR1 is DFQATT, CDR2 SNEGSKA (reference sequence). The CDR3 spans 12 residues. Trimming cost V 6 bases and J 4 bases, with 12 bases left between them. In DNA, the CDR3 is TGCAGTGCCCGGGTTTCGAGCACTGAAGCTTTCTTT. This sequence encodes CSARVSSTEAFF.

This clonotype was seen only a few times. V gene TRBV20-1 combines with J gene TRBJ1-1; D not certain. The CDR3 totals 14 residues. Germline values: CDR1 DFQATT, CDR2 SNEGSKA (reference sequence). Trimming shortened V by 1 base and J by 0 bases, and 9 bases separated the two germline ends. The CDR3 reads CSARVPGVNTEAFF. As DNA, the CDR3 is TGCAGTGCTAGAGTACCAGGAGTGAACACTGAAGCTTTCTTT.

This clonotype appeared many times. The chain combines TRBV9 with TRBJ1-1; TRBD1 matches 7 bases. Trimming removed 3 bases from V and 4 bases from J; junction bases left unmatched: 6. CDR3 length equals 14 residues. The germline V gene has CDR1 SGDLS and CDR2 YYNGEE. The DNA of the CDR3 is TGTGCCAGCAGCGGACAGGGAGGGGCCACTGAAGCTTTCTTT. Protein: CASSGQGGATEAFF.

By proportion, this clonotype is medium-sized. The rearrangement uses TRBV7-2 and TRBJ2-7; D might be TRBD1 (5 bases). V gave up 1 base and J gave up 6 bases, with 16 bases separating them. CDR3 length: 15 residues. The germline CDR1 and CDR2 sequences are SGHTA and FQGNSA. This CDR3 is CASSLVPGRAPEQYF. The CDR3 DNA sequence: TGTGCCAGCAGCTTAGTTCCGGGCAGGGCCCCCGAGCAGTACTTC.

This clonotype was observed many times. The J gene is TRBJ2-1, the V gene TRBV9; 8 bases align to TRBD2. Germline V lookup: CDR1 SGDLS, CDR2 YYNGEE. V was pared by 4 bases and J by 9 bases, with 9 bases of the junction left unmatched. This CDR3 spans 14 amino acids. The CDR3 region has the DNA TGTGCCAGCAGCCCCCACTTAACTAGCGGTGAGCAGTTCTTC. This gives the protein CASSPHLTSGEQFF.

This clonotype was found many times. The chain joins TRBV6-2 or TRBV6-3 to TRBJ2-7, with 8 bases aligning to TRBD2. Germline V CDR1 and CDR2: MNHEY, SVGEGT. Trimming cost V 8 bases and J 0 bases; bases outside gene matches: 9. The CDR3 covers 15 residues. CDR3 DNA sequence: TGTGCCAGCTTTCGGAACCGGGAGGGCTCCTACGAGCAGTACTTC. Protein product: CASFRNREGSYEQYF.

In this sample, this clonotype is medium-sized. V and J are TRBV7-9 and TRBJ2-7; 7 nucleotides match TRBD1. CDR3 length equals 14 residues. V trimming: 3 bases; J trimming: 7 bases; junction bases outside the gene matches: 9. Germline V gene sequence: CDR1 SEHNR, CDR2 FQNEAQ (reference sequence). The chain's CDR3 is CASSLTGQFEEQYF. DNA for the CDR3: TGTGCCAGCAGCTTGACGGGACAGTTCGAGGAGCAGTACTTC. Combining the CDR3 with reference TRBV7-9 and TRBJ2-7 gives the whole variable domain DTGVSQNPRHKITKRGQNVTFRCDPISEHNRLYWYRQTLGQGPEFLTYFQNEAQLEKSRLLSDRFSAERPKGSFSTLEIQRTEQGDSAMYLCASSLTGQFEEQYFGPGTRLTVT.

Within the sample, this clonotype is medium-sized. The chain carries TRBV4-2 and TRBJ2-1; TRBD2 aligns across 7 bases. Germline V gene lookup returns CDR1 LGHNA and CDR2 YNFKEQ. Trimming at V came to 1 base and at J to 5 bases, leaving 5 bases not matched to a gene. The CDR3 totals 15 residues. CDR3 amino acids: CASSQVREADNEQFF. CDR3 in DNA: TGTGCCAGCAGCCAAGTACGGGAGGCGGACAATGAGCAGTTCTTC.

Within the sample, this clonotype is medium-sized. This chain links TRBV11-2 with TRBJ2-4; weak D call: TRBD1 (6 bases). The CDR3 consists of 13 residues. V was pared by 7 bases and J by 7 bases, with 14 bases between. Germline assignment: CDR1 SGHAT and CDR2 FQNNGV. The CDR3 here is CASTQNRDNIQYF. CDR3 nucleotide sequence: TGTGCCAGCACCCAGAACAGGGACAACATTCAGTACTTC.

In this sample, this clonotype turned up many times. CDR3 DNA: TGTGCCAGCAGCTTAGAGCAAGGAGGGGCTACGCAGTATTTT. Its translation: CASSLEQGGATQYF. The rearrangement uses TRBV7-9 and TRBJ2-3, with D possibly TRBD2 on 6 matching bases. CDR3 size: 14 residues. From germline, CDR1 is SEHNR and CDR2 FQNEAQ (reference sequence). Trimming pared 1 base from V and 8 bases from J, leaving 13 bases between. Full variable domain (rest looked up from reference TRBV7-9 and TRBJ2-3): DTGVSQNPRHKITKRGQNVTFRCDPISEHNRLYWYRQTLGQGPEFLTYFQNEAQLEKSRLLSDRFSAERPKGSFSTLEIQRTEQGDSAMYLCASSLEQGGATQYFGPGTRLTVL.

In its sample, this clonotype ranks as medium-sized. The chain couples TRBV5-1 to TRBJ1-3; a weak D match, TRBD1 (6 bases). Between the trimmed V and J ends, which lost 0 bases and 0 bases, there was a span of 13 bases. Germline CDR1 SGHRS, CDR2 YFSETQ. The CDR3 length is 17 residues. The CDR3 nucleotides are TGCGCCAGCAGCTTGGGACAGGCCTTCAGCTCTGGAAACACCATATATTTT. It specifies CASSLGQAFSSGNTIYF.

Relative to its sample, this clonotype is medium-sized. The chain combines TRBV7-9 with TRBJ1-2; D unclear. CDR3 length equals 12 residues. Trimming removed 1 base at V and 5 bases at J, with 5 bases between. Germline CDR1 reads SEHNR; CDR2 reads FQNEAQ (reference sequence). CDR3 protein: CASSLEWYGYTF. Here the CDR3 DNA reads TGTGCCAGCAGCTTAGAATGGTATGGCTACACCTTC.